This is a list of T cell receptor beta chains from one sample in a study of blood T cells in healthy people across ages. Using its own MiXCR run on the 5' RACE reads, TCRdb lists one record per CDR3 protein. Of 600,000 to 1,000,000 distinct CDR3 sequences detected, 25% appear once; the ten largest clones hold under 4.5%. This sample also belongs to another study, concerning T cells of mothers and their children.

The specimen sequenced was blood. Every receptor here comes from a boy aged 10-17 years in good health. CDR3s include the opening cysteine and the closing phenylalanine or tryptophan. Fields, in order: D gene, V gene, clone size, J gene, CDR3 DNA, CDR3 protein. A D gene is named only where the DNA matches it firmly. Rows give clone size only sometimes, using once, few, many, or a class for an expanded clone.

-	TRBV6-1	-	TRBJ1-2	TGTGCCAGCAGCGATGACAGACGCAGAGGCTACACCTTC	CASSDDRRRGYTF
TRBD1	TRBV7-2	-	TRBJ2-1	TGTGCCAGCAGCTTAGCCGGGACAGGGGCAGGTGAGCAGTTCTTC	CASSLAGTGAGEQFF
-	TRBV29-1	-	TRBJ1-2	TGCAGCGTTGAATATTCAGCGGCGGGGGATGGCTACACCTTC	CSVEYSAAGDGYTF
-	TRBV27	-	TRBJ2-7	TGTGCCAGCAGTTCCTCCCCGGCCCGACCCCCGTACTTC	CASSSSPARPPYF
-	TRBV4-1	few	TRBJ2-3	TGCGCCAGCAGTCCCGTCAGGGTATGGGGGGATACGCAGTATTTT	CASSPVRVWGDTQYF
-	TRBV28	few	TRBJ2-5	TGTGCCAGCAGTGGCGAAGACAGCCTCCAAGAGACCCAGTACTTC	CASSGEDSLQETQYF
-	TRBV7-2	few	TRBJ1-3	TGTGCCAGCAGCTTTAGGAGAAGCGGTGGAAACACCATATATTTT	CASSFRRSGGNTIYF
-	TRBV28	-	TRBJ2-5	TGTGCCAGCAGTTTTGGACGGAAACACCAAGAGACCCAGTACTTC	CASSFGRKHQETQYF
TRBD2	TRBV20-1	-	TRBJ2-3	TGCAGTGCCTCTAGCGGGAGGATCGCAGATACGCAGTATTTT	CSASSGRIADTQYF
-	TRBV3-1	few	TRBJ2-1	TGTGCCAGCAGCTTCAATGGGGGAGTTTTCTACAATGAGCAGTTCTTC	CASSFNGGVFYNEQFF
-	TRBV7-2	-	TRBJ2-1	TGTGCCAGCAGCTTAGTACGAACCTACAATGAGCAGTTCTTC	CASSLVRTYNEQFF
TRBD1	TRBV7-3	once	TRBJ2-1	TGTGCCAGCAGCTTAAGGGGGACAGGGGGAGTAGGCTCCTACAATGAGCAGTTCTTC	CASSLRGTGGVGSYNEQFF
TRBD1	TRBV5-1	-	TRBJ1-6	TGCGCCAGCAGCCCAGGACAGGGGATAGGAAATTCACCCCTCCACTTT	CASSPGQGIGNSPLHF
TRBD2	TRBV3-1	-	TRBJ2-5	TGTGCCAGCAGCCAAGGTCTCGTGGGGGGGGAGACCCAGTACTTC	CASSQGLVGGETQYF
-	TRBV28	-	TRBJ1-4	TGTGCCAGCAGTGAGATAAATGAAAAACTGTTTTTT	CASSEINEKLFF
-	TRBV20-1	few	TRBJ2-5	TGCAGTGCTAGAGAGGTGGAGACCCAGTACTTC	CSAREVETQYF
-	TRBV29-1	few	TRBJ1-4	TGCAGCGTTGAAGATGCGACCACTAATGAAAAACTGTTTTTT	CSVEDATTNEKLFF
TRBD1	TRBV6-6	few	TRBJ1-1	TGTGCCAGCAGTTACGACAGGGCTAGCACTGAAGCTTTCTTT	CASSYDRASTEAFF
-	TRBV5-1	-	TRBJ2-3	TGCGCCAGCAGCTTGGACGTACAGGGGTCGTCGGGAGGGCCAGCAGATACGCAGTATTTT	CASSLDVQGSSGGPADTQYF
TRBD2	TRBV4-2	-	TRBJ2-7	TGTGCCAGCAGCCAAGCCGGGACTAGCGACTACGAGCAGTACTTC	CASSQAGTSDYEQYF
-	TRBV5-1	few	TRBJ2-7	TGCGCCAGCAGCTTTGAGTTTGGGGAGCAGTACTTC	CASSFEFGEQYF
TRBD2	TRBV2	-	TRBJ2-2	TGTGCCAGCACTAGTGCGGGGGGGCCCGCCGGGGAGCTGTTTTTT	CASTSAGGPAGELFF
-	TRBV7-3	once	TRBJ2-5	TGTGCCAGCAGCTTAACTAGCAGGGGAGAGACCCAGTACTTC	CASSLTSRGETQYF
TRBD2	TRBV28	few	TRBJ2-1	TGTGCCAGCAGTACCGGGGGGGCCAATGAGCAGTTCTTC	CASSTGGANEQFF
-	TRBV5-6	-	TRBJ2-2	TGTGCCAGCAGCGAGGCAGGCGCCGGGGAGCTGTTTTTT	CASSEAGAGELFF